This passage covers 11 T cell receptor beta chains from one sample sequenced in a study of blood T cell repertoires in COVID-19. The method was immunoSEQ multiplex PCR; TCRdb's version includes in-frame clones alone and lacks a portion of them. In the table there are some 180,000 clones, 70% to 90% of which are singletons. Sequenced: peripheral blood. Receptors were obtained from a woman older than 75 with COVID-19, enrolled during active disease.

In this sample, this clone turned up once. The chain carries TRBV28 and TRBJ1-3; 7 nucleotides agree with TRBD1. Trimming removed 5 bases from V and 2 bases from J; junction bases left unmatched: 6. In germline, CDR1 is MDHEN, CDR2 SYDVKM. The CDR3 totals 15 residues. The CDR3 protein is CASSTLQGTGNTIYF. The CDR3 region has the DNA TGTGCCAGCAGTACACTACAGGGGACTGGAAACACCATATATTTT.

This clone was seen a single time. The chain uses TRBV28 and TRBJ1-6, with TRBD1 as a possible D gene (5 bases). Germline V gives CDR1 MDHEN, CDR2 SYDVKM. The length of the CDR3 is 13 residues. Trimming pared 8 bases from V and 5 bases from J, leaving 10 bases between. The DNA of the CDR3 is TGTGCCAGCGCCCAGGGCAATAATTCACCCCTCCACTTT. It yields the protein CASAQGNNSPLHF.

The chain recombines TRBV4-2 with TRBJ1-6; 9 bases fit TRBD1. Trimming took 4 bases from V and 9 from J; bases not matched to a gene: 4. This CDR3 has 14 residues. The V gene's germline CDR1 is LGHNA and CDR2 YNFKEQ. CDR3 residues: CASSPRDRASPLHF. The CDR3 nucleotides read TGTGCCAGCAGCCCCCGGGACAGGGCTTCACCCCTCCACTTT.

This clone was found once. V and J are TRBV7-8 and TRBJ1-5; 8 nucleotides agree with TRBD1. The CDR3 runs 20 residues. The trim removed 1 base at V and 2 bases at J, leaving 16 bases unmatched. Looked up from germline, CDR1 is SGHVS and CDR2 is FQNEAQ. The CDR3 sequence: CASSLVERTGTKGGNQPQHF. CDR3 in DNA: TGTGCCAGCAGCTTAGTGGAGCGGACAGGGACTAAGGGGGGCAATCAGCCCCAGCATTTT.

This sequence joins TRBV6-5 and TRBJ1-6; D is possibly TRBD1 (5 bases). V lost 7 bases to trimming and J lost 6 bases, with 16 bases between them. CDR1 MNHEY and CDR2 SVGAGI come from the germline V gene. There are 15 residues in the CDR3. The CDR3, as DNA: TGTGCCAGCACGAATGGGGGGATTAGTAATTCACCCCTCCACTTT. Translated: CASTNGGISNSPLHF.

The chain couples TRBV11-3 to TRBJ2-3; 7 bases are a match to TRBD2. The CDR3 covers 15 residues. From germline, CDR1 is SGHNT and CDR2 YENEEA. V gave up 4 bases and J gave up 2 bases; unmatched junction bases: 6. CDR3 DNA: TGTGCCAGCAGCTCTAGCGGTATCTCCACAGATACGCAGTATTTT. This codes for CASSSSGISTDTQYF.

The V gene is TRBV11-2, the J gene TRBJ1-1, with 7 positions matching TRBD1. The CDR3 is made up of 13 amino acids. V shed 6 bases and J 4 bases; nucleotides not matched to a gene: 5. The germline CDR1 and CDR2 sequences are SGHAT and FQNNGV. The DNA of the CDR3 is TGTGCCAGCAGTCGACAGGGAGGCACTGAAGCTTTCTTT. Protein sequence: CASSRQGGTEAFF. Full variable domain (outside the CDR3, taken from reference TRBV11-2 and TRBJ1-1): EAGVAQSPRYKIIEKRQSVAFWCNPISGHATLYWYQQILGQGPKLLIQFQNNGVVDDSQLPKDRFSAERLKGVDSTLKIQPAKLEDSAVYLCASSRQGGTEAFFGQGTRLTVV.

Only a few counts were recorded for this clone. The chain couples TRBV19 to TRBJ1-5; D call uncertain. Trimming stripped 2 bases from V and 7 bases from J, with 12 bases between. The CDR3 loop spans 14 amino acids. Germline V lookup: CDR1 LNHDA, CDR2 SQIVND (reference sequence). Here the CDR3 reads CASSIRGLGQPQHF. Here the CDR3 DNA reads TGTGCCAGTAGTATACGAGGGTTAGGACAGCCCCAGCATTTT. The full variable domain, rest sourced from reference TRBV19 and TRBJ1-5, is DGGITQSPKYLFRKEGQNVTLSCEQNLNHDAMYWYRQDPGQGLRLIYYSQIVNDFQKGDIAEGYSVSREKKESFPLTVTSAQKNPTAFYLCASSIRGLGQPQHFGDGTRLSIL.

The table lists this clone with a few counts. This sequence joins TRBV7-2 and TRBJ1-4; 9 bases are shared with TRBD1. With 6 bases clipped from V and 5 bases from J, the junction kept 7 bases outside the gene matches. CDR1 and CDR2 from the germline V gene are SGHTA and FQGNSA. The CDR3 extends over 15 amino acids. The CDR3 DNA reads as TGTGCCAGCAGGCCACCGGGGACAGGGAATGAAAAACTGTTTTTT. Translated, it gives CASRPPGTGNEKLFF. The full variable domain, completed using reference TRBV7-2 and TRBJ1-4, is GAGVSQSPSNKVTEKGKDVELRCDPISGHTALYWYRQSLGQGLEFLIYFQGNSAPDKSGLPSDRFSAERTGGSVSTLTIQRTQQEDSAVYLCASRPPGTGNEKLFFGSGTQLSVL.

The chain carries TRBV4-2 and TRBJ2-7; 8 bases match TRBD2. Germline V gene data show CDR1 as LGHNA and CDR2 as YNFKEQ. The CDR3 extends over 16 amino acids. V was pared by 4 bases and J by 5 bases, with 13 bases of the junction left unmatched. The CDR3 loop reads CASSRPEAGGRNEQYF. The CDR3 DNA follows: TGTGCCAGCAGCCGGCCGGAGGCGGGAGGAAGGAACGAGCAGTACTTC.

Only one count was recorded for this clone. This sequence joins TRBV3-1 (or the pseudogene TRBV3-2) and TRBJ2-2; D is ambiguous. Germline V gives CDR1 LGHDT, CDR2 YNNKEL (reference sequence). V was cut by 0 bases and J by 3 bases, with 8 bases left in between. CDR3 length equals 15 residues. The DNA of the CDR3 is TGTGCCAGCAGCCAAGATAATGCAGACACCGGGGAGCTGTTTTTT. Translated, it gives CASSQDNADTGELFF.